These 21 T cell receptor beta chains came from one sample sequenced in a study of T-cell memory formation after mild COVID-19. From the 5' RACE reads, TCRdb called clonotypes with MiXCR, one entry per CDR3 protein. The table has 85,000 to 130,000 distinct CDR3 sequences, 11% seen once. The material sequenced was PBMCs or a T cell subset sorted from them (not recorded which). The receptors here all came from a man in his late teens or twenties who had mild COVID-19 (a few samples of this study predate the infection). Cell type and time point are not known.

This clonotype was observed many times. The rearrangement joins TRBV5-6 to TRBJ2-7; D remains unclear. The V gene's germline CDR1 is SGHDT and CDR2 YYEEEE. The CDR3 has 16 amino acids. V was cut by 2 bases and J by 2 bases, with 17 bases left in between. The CDR3 nucleotides read TGTGCCAGCAGCTTCCCGACGGATTACTACCCCTACGAGCAGTACTTC. This codes for CASSFPTDYYPYEQYF. Together with reference TRBV5-6 and TRBJ2-7, the CDR3 gives the full variable domain: DAGVTQSPTHLIKTRGQQVTLRCSPKSGHDTVSWYQQALGQGPQFIFQYYEEEERQRGNFPDRFSGHQFPNYSSELNVNALLLGDSALYLCASSFPTDYYPYEQYFGPGTRLTVT.

This clonotype was counted many times. V is TRBV11-2 and J is TRBJ2-1; possibly TRBD2 for D (7 bases). The CDR3 is 15 amino acids. Trimming took 1 base from V and 2 from J, leaving 9 bases between them. CDR1 and CDR2 (germline): SGHAT, FQNNGV. In DNA form, the CDR3 reads TGTGCCAGCAGCTTAGGGGGGGGGCCCTACAATGAGCAGTTCTTC. Its protein is CASSLGGGPYNEQFF.

This clonotype has just a few counts. The chain couples TRBV5-6 to TRBJ1-6; 7 nucleotides align to TRBD1. The ends lost 0 bases at V and 3 bases at J; junction bases unmatched: 6. Germline V gene data show CDR1 as SGHDT and CDR2 as YYEEEE. This CDR3 contains 17 residues. CDR3 sequence: CASSLVQGVVYNSPLHF. CDR3 nucleotide sequence: TGTGCCAGCAGCTTGGTGCAGGGGGTGGTCTATAATTCACCCCTCCACTTT.

V is TRBV6-5 and J is TRBJ2-2; D remains ambiguous. The CDR3 consists of 13 residues. The V gene's germline CDR1 is MNHEY and CDR2 SVGAGI. V gave up 5 bases and J gave up 6 bases, with 10 bases separating them. The CDR3 reads CASSRPGPGELFF. The CDR3 DNA reads TGTGCCAGCAGTAGACCTGGACCCGGGGAGCTGTTTTTT.

The J gene is TRBJ1-1, the V gene TRBV2; TRBD1 matches at 10 bases. In germline, CDR1 is SNHLY, CDR2 FYNNEI. This CDR3 spans 16 amino acids. J lost 4 bases, V lost 5 bases, and 10 bases had no gene match. The CDR3 region is CASSPGQGKGATEAFF. The CDR3, as DNA: TGTGCCAGCAGTCCGGGACAGGGGAAGGGAGCCACTGAAGCTTTCTTT.

This clonotype was observed a few times. The chain couples TRBV6-2 or TRBV6-3 to TRBJ1-6; the D gene is possibly TRBD1 (5 bases). CDR3 length: 13 residues. V lost 4 bases, J lost 7 bases, and 8 bases lay in between. CDR1 is MNHEY, CDR2 SVGEGT, per germline. Written as DNA, the CDR3 is TGTGCCAGCAGTTCAGGGAACAATTCACCCCTCCACTTT. Its protein product is CASSSGNNSPLHF.

This clonotype has just a few counts. This chain links TRBV12-3 or TRBV12-4 with TRBJ1-2, with 7 bases that match TRBD1. With V trimmed by 5 bases and J by 4 bases, 7 bases remained unmatched. The CDR3 spans 14 residues. The CDR3 coding sequence is TGTGCCAGCAGTCCGACAGGGCCTGGCTATGGCTACACCTTC. This encodes CASSPTGPGYGYTF.

This chain joins TRBV29-1 and TRBJ2-5; TRBD2 agrees at 15 bases. The CDR3 runs 16 residues. V lost 6 bases, J lost 4 bases, and 9 bases stayed unmatched. CDR1 is SQVTM and CDR2 is ANQGSEA in the germline V gene. CDR3 coding DNA: TGCAGCGTCGACGGACTAGCGGGGGGGTTCGCAGAGACCCAGTACTTC. Its translation is CSVDGLAGGFAETQYF. Using reference TRBV29-1 and TRBJ2-5 for the parts outside the CDR3, the full variable domain is SAVISQKPSRDICQRGTSLTIQCQVDSQVTMMFWYRQQPGQSLTLIATANQGSEATYESGFVIDKFPISRPNLTFSTLTVSNMSPEDSSIYLCSVDGLAGGFAETQYFGPGTRLLVL.

DNA for the CDR3: TGCGCCAGCAGCGAGACTAGCGGGGTTACCGGGGAGCTGTTTTTT. Amino acid sequence: CASSETSGVTGELFF. V usage is TRBV4-1 and J usage is TRBJ2-2; 11 positions agree with TRBD2. CDR1 and CDR2 from the germline V gene are MGHRA and YSYEKL. The CDR3 extends over 15 amino acids. Trimming cost V 5 bases and J 5 bases; bases outside gene matches: 4.

The V gene is TRBV20-1, the J gene TRBJ2-3, with 9 bases identical to TRBD2. This CDR3 is built from 13 residues. V lost 5 bases and J lost 5; bases outside the gene matches: 5. Germline V gene sequence: CDR1 DFQATT, CDR2 SNEGSKA (reference sequence). CDR3 coding DNA: TGCAGTGCTGAGGTAGCGGGGGTAGATACGCAGTATTTT. Translating it yields CSAEVAGVDTQYF.

This clonotype appeared many times. The rearrangement joins TRBV7-2 to TRBJ2-6, with a weak D call TRBD1 (5 bases). V was clipped by 1 base and J by 15 bases, with 10 bases between them. The CDR3 is 12 residues long. Germline V gene data show CDR1 as SGHTA and CDR2 as FQGNSA. The CDR3 sequence is CASSLDRQALTF. The CDR3 region has the DNA TGTGCCAGCAGCTTAGACAGGCAGGCCCTGACTTTC.

The chain employs TRBV10-3 and TRBJ1-3, with 7 bases fitting TRBD1. Germline V lookup: CDR1 ENHRY, CDR2 SYGVKD. The ends lost 6 bases at V and 0 bases at J; junction bases unmatched: 8. CDR3 length: 16 amino acids. Here the CDR3 reads CAISLGQEPSGNTIYF. CDR3 in DNA: TGTGCCATCAGCCTAGGACAGGAACCCTCTGGAAACACCATATATTTT.

This clonotype was detected only a few times. The chain links TRBV13 to TRBJ2-3; D unresolved. Germline-derived CDR1 and CDR2 are PRHDT and FYEKMQ (reference sequence). This CDR3 has 14 residues. Trimming left V 4 bases short and J 4 bases short, with 12 bases between. CDR3 in DNA: TGTGCCAGCAGCTCTCAGAGGTCGGCAGATACGCAGTATTTT. Protein: CASSSQRSADTQYF.

This clonotype has a handful of counts. This chain joins TRBV4-3 and TRBJ1-6; D gene uncertain. Germline V CDR1 and CDR2: LGHNA, YSLEER. V gave up 0 bases and J gave up 8 bases, with 8 bases separating them. This CDR3 is built from 14 residues. This CDR3 reads CASSQDGDDSPLHF. The CDR3 nucleotides read TGCGCCAGCAGCCAAGACGGGGATGATTCACCCCTCCACTTT.

The chain joins TRBV7-9 to TRBJ2-3; 12 nucleotides match TRBD1. The CDR3 is 16 amino acids. Germline V gives CDR1 SEHNR, CDR2 FQNEAQ (reference sequence). The V gene end was trimmed by 5 bases and the J gene end by 5 bases; junction bases not matched to a gene: 8. The CDR3 loop reads CASSETGTGGVDTQYF. The CDR3 DNA reads as TGTGCCAGCAGCGAAACTGGGACAGGGGGCGTAGATACGCAGTATTTT. Based on the CDR3 plus reference TRBV7-9 and TRBJ2-3, the full variable domain is DTGVSQNPRHKITKRGQNVTFRCDPISEHNRLYWYRQTLGQGPEFLTYFQNEAQLEKSRLLSDRFSAERPKGSFSTLEIQRTEQGDSAMYLCASSETGTGGVDTQYFGPGTRLTVL.

This clonotype occurred a few times. This chain links TRBV6-5 with TRBJ1-3; TRBD1 is a possible D gene (5 bases). Trimming stripped 3 bases from V and 9 bases from J, with 12 bases between. The CDR3 has 13 amino acids. Germline CDR1 MNHEY, CDR2 SVGAGI. Here the CDR3 DNA reads TGTGCCAGCAGTTATTTCGGGGGAGGCACCATATATTTT. Translated: CASSYFGGGTIYF.

The rearrangement uses TRBV24-1 and TRBJ2-1, with 8 bases that match TRBD2. The CDR3 spans 13 residues. Germline V gene data show CDR1 as KGHDR and CDR2 as SFDVKD. The J segment lost 7 bases and the V segment lost 5 bases, leaving 3 bases of the junction unmatched. The CDR3, as DNA: TGTGCCACCAGTGTCGGGGGGGCGAATGAGCAGTTCTTC. Translation gives CATSVGGANEQFF.

The rearrangement links TRBV4-3 to TRBJ2-7, with D possibly being TRBD2 (5 bases). V was clipped by 1 base and J by 6 bases, with 13 bases between them. This CDR3 comprises 14 residues. Germline loops: CDR1 LGHNA, CDR2 YSLEER. The CDR3 region has the DNA TGCGCCAGCAGCCAAGCGGACCGGGGTTCCGAGCAGTACTTC. Its translation is CASSQADRGSEQYF.

This clonotype has just a few counts. V is TRBV12-3 or TRBV12-4 and J is TRBJ2-3; D gene uncertain. The CDR3 runs 14 residues. Trimming shortened V by 5 bases and J by 1 base, and 10 bases separated the two germline ends. CDR3 in DNA: TGTGCCAGCAGTGCTAATATCGGCACAGATACGCAGTATTTT. Translated: CASSANIGTDTQYF.

The J gene is TRBJ1-6, the V gene TRBV5-6; no reliable D call. CDR3 size: 12 residues. Trimming took off 2 bases at V and 9 bases at J, with 6 bases between the two ends. The germline V gene encodes CDR1 SGHDT and CDR2 YYEEEE. CDR3 coding DNA: TGTGCCAGCAGCTTCGGATTTTCACCCCTCCACTTT. Translating it yields CASSFGFSPLHF.

This clonotype was picked up a small number of times. V is TRBV4-1 and J is TRBJ2-3; D remains ambiguous. Per the germline V gene, CDR1 is MGHRA and CDR2 is YSYEKL. The CDR3 consists of 14 residues. V lost 4 bases and J 1 base, leaving 9 bases between the germline ends. The CDR3 DNA reads as TGCGCCAGCAGCCCCGGTCGCGGCACAGATACGCAGTATTTT. This gives the protein CASSPGRGTDTQYF.